Described below is a single T cell receptor beta chain sequence and its context. Data came from immunoSEQ multiplex PCR; TCRdb stores just in-frame clones and leaves some out. The sample lists around 230,000 clones, roughly 84% occurring once. CDR1 is MNHEY, CDR2 SMNVEV, per germline (reference sequence). CDR3 length: 15 amino acids. The ends were cut back, 3 bases at V and 0 bases at J, with 9 bases in the middle. The sample belongs to a study of blood T cell repertoires in COVID-19. The clonotype comes from a middle-aged man with acute or convalescent COVID-19. Sequencing was done on a sample of peripheral blood. This chain uses TRBV27 with TRBJ1-3; D may be TRBD1 (6 bases). CDR3 region: CASSFVRGSGNTIYF. CDR3 sequence (DNA): TGTGCCAGCAGTTTTGTCAGGGGCTCTGGAAACACCATATATTTT.